The present TCR beta chain was sequenced within a study of CD8 T cells in ankylosing spondylitis. CDR1 is MNHEY, CDR2 SMNVEV, per germline (reference sequence). V lost 3 bases, J lost 0 bases, and 5 bases stayed unmatched. The CDR3 is made up of 17 amino acids. TCRdb re-called the 5' RACE reads with MiXCR, one entry per CDR3 protein. Among fewer than 180,000 distinct CDR3 sequences listed, 44% were seen once. The J gene is TRBJ1-3, the V gene TRBV27, with TRBD1 identical over 10 bases. The sample was synovial fluid, either unsorted or a sorted T cell fraction (not recorded which). The origin of this receptor is a male donor with ankylosing spondylitis. Here the CDR3 reads CASSFGQGGNSGNTIYF. CDR3 nucleotides: TGTGCCAGCAGTTTCGGACAGGGGGGTAACTCTGGAAACACCATATATTTT.